Below, 9 T cell receptor beta chains from the same sample are listed, as sequenced in a study of CD8+ T cells in alopecia areata. The treatment was: oral pan-JAK inhibitor, 5-10 mg twice daily. Once RNA had been extracted, it was reverse transcribed into cDNA to act as the sequencing template. Profiling relied on immunoSEQ multiplex PCR, and the TCRdb table lists in-frame clones only, not all of them. The repertoire consists of around 200,000 clones, with about three fifths occurring once and the leading ten covering roughly 12%. The material sequenced was CD8+ T cells sorted from blood, taken at week 24, from a patient treated with tofacitinib. The source of these receptors is a human donor with alopecia areata.

J is TRBJ2-7 and V is TRBV7-2, with D possibly being TRBD1 (5 bases). The CDR3 consists of 15 residues. Germline V CDR1 and CDR2: SGHTA, FQGNSA. Trimming stripped 1 base from V and 4 bases from J, with 14 bases between. This chain's CDR3 is CASSLEQGIGYEQYF. CDR3 coding DNA: TGTGCCAGCAGCTTAGAGCAGGGTATTGGTTACGAGCAGTACTTC. Supplemented by reference TRBV7-2 and TRBJ2-7, the full variable domain reads GAGVSQSPSNKVTEKGKDVELRCDPISGHTALYWYRQSLGQGLEFLIYFQGNSAPDKSGLPSDRFSAERTGGSVSTLTIQRTQQEDSAVYLCASSLEQGIGYEQYFGPGTRLTVT.

The rearrangement links TRBV30 to TRBJ1-2, with D hard to call. V shed 0 bases and J shed 5 bases, with 10 bases lying between them. In germline, CDR1 is GTSNPN, CDR2 SVGIG (reference sequence). The CDR3 totals 13 residues. CDR3 amino acids: CAWSVSVGYGYTF. For the CDR3, the DNA is TGTGCCTGGAGTGTATCAGTGGGGTATGGCTACACCTTC.

The rearrangement uses TRBV14 and TRBJ1-6; the D gene is possibly TRBD1 (5 bases). CDR1 SGHDN and CDR2 FVKESK come from the germline V gene. The CDR3 is 12 residues long. The germline V and J ends were trimmed by 5 bases and 7 bases, with 6 bases remaining between them. In DNA form, the CDR3 reads TGTGCCAGCAGCGACAGAAATTCACCCCTCCACTTT. This sequence encodes CASSDRNSPLHF.

The chain couples TRBV4-1 to TRBJ1-5; no firm D call. The CDR3 consists of 15 residues. Germline-derived CDR1 and CDR2 are MGHRA and YSYEKL. V lost 4 bases, J lost 4 bases, and 14 bases lay in between. The CDR3 nucleotides are TGCGCCAGCAGCCGACTAAGGGCAGCAAATCAGCCCCAGCATTTT. It codes for CASSRLRAANQPQHF.

V gene TRBV27 combines with J gene TRBJ1-6; D may be TRBD1 (5 bases). CDR1 MNHEY and CDR2 SMNVEV come from the germline V gene (reference sequence). Trimming pared 0 bases from V and 0 bases from J, leaving 9 bases between. The CDR3 runs to 17 residues. The CDR3 nucleotides are TGTGCCAGCAGTTTATCGTGGGGGAGCTCCTATAATTCACCCCTCCACTTT. Its protein product is CASSLSWGSSYNSPLHF.

The rearrangement links TRBV15 to TRBJ2-5; 7 bases agree with TRBD1. The CDR3 runs 15 residues. Germline CDR1 and CDR2: LNHNV and YYDKDF (reference sequence). J gave up 9 bases and V 0 bases, and 10 bases lay outside the gene matches. This chain's CDR3 is CATSRDGDSQQSQYF. Written as DNA, the CDR3 is TGTGCCACCAGCAGAGATGGGGACAGCCAACAATCCCAGTACTTC.

This clone has a handful of counts. The chain has TRBV7-9 and TRBJ1-2, with D unclear. Trimming stripped 5 bases from V and 1 base from J, with 11 bases between. Germline CDR1 reads SEHNR; CDR2 reads FQNEAQ (reference sequence). CDR3 size: 14 residues. CDR3 sequence: CASSLGSFNYGYTF. The DNA for the CDR3 is TGTGCCAGCAGCCTCGGGAGTTTTAACTATGGCTACACCTTC.

The chain carries TRBV5-1 and TRBJ1-6; D uncertain. The CDR3 is made up of 18 amino acids. Trimming stripped 0 bases from V and 8 bases from J, with 21 bases between. Germline V gives CDR1 SGHRS, CDR2 YFSETQ. Here the CDR3 reads CASSLDSAATRRYSPLHF. The CDR3 DNA reads TGCGCCAGCAGCTTGGACTCCGCGGCGACGCGGCGGTATTCACCCCTCCACTTT.

The chain employs TRBV29-1 and TRBJ1-1, with D unresolved. Germline V gives CDR1 SQVTM, CDR2 ANQGSEA. The CDR3 is made up of 14 amino acids. Trimming left V 1 base short and J 4 bases short, with 13 bases between. DNA for the CDR3: TGCAGCGTTGAAGTGGCCCGGGTTGGCACTGAAGCTTTCTTT. It specifies CSVEVARVGTEAFF.